This T cell receptor beta chain is from a study of cytomegalovirus exposure and HLA in healthy donors. As for the study in general: The early release's HLA-typed donors yielded some 85 million unique TCRs. Study conclusions and caveats: Presence/absence analyses rested on an assumption that sequencing depth was roughly uniform across donors. For TCR beta chains, V- and J-gene trimming was later linked to a missense DCLRE1C variant. The study recorded 150 to 200 TCR beta chains that were cytomegalovirus-associated.

Use of 60 Vbeta and 13 Jbeta primers characterized the PCR. The data were produced by immunoSEQ multiplex PCR, yet TCRdb's version contains in-frame clones alone and is incomplete. The sample carries fewer than 200,000 clones, less than 90% recorded once. Points on this clone: Its specificity is unknown.

The CDR3 totals 14 residues. V lost 8 bases to trimming and J lost 3 bases, with 14 bases between them. CDR1 is SNHLY, CDR2 FYNNEI, per germline. The source is a man aged 45-65 years in good health and CMV-seronegative. Sequenced input: PBMCs. The rearrangement joins TRBV2 to TRBJ1-5, with D possibly matching TRBD1 (6 bases). This CDR3 reads CASRYRAHNQPQHF. The CDR3 DNA reads TGTGCCAGCCGCTACAGGGCTCACAATCAGCCCCAGCATTTT.